The table lists the clone carrying this T cell receptor (beta chain) with many counts. The data stem from a study of spatial heterogeneity in lung cancer. Described time point: sample taken at primary tumor resection. Unsorted tumor, nontumor lung tissue or cryopreserved PBMC supplied the whole RNA. The CDR3 consists of 14 residues. The ends lost 5 bases at V and 6 bases at J; junction bases unmatched: 6. On each TCR cDNA molecule, a unique molecular identifier was present. TCRdb independently ran MiXCR on the 5' RACE reads; one entry per CDR3 protein. The table includes about 39,000 distinct CDR3 sequences, approximately 3% detected once.

The TCR comes from a male donor with early-stage non-small cell lung cancer. The gene calls are TRBV12-3 or TRBV12-4 and TRBJ2-1; the match to TRBD2 covers 8 bases. The sequenced sample was normal lung tissue next to the tumor, obtained at surgery. The CDR3 loop reads CASSPGGAGNEQFF. The DNA of the CDR3 is TGTGCCAGCAGTCCCGGGGGGGCAGGCAATGAGCAGTTCTTC.